The 15 T cell receptor beta chains below come from one sample, sequenced in a study of blood T cell repertoires in COVID-19. Profiling relied on immunoSEQ multiplex PCR, and the TCRdb table lists in-frame clones only, not all of them. Of approximately 250,000 clones listed, under 95% were seen once; the top ten hold about 3%. Material for sequencing was PBMCs or T cells enriched from blood (not recorded which). These receptors were obtained from a man aged 35 to 55 who had been exposed to COVID-19.

The chain uses TRBV10-3 and TRBJ2-1; no clear D gene. The CDR3 runs to 12 residues. V lost 0 bases and J 7 bases, leaving 4 bases between the germline ends. Germline V gene sequence: CDR1 ENHRY, CDR2 SYGVKD. CDR3 amino acids: CAISESSNEQFF. CDR3 sequence (DNA): TGTGCCATCAGTGAGTCGAGTAATGAGCAGTTCTTC.

The CDR3 DNA is TGTGCCACCAGTGATTTAACAGAGGGAATGGAGACCCAGTACTTC. This encodes CATSDLTEGMETQYF. The chain is built from TRBV24-1 and TRBJ2-5; D is possibly TRBD2 (5 bases). The CDR3 has 15 residues. Germline CDR1 reads KGHDR; CDR2 reads SFDVKD. V was clipped by 1 base and J by 5 bases, with 13 bases between them.

The rearrangement joins TRBV9 to TRBJ2-7, with 7 bases identical to TRBD1. In germline, CDR1 is SGDLS, CDR2 YYNGEE. CDR3 length: 15 amino acids. The J segment lost 5 bases and the V segment lost 4 bases, leaving 12 bases of the junction unmatched. CDR3 amino acids: CASSPGTGDKDEQYF. In DNA, the CDR3 is TGTGCCAGCAGCCCCGGTACAGGGGATAAGGACGAGCAGTACTTC.

The CDR3 sequence: CASTLGGGTETQYF. CDR3 nucleotide sequence: TGTGCCAGCACCCTAGGGGGGGGGACGGAGACCCAGTACTTC. The chain combines TRBV28 with TRBJ2-5; D possibly corresponds to TRBD2 (7 bases). Germline V gene lookup returns CDR1 MDHEN and CDR2 SYDVKM. Trimming removed 7 bases at V and 5 bases at J, with 17 bases between. CDR3 size: 14 residues.

This clone has only one observation. The V gene is TRBV4-2, the J gene TRBJ1-6; no definite D call. Trimming left V 2 bases short and J 5 bases short, with 13 bases between. The germline CDR1 and CDR2 sequences are LGHNA and YNFKEQ. The length of the CDR3 is 16 residues. CDR3: CASSQTLGTDNSPLHF. The CDR3 region has the DNA TGTGCCAGCAGCCAAACCCTCGGCACAGATAATTCACCCCTCCACTTT.

This chain joins TRBV28 and TRBJ1-4; 12 bases are a match to TRBD1. The V gene's germline CDR1 is MDHEN and CDR2 SYDVKM. Germline trimming cut 6 bases from V and 8 bases from J; bases unmatched to any gene: 10. The CDR3 is 16 residues long. The CDR3, as DNA: TGTGCCAGCAGCCTAGCCGGGACAGGGGGCCGAGAAAAACTGTTTTTT. Encoded protein: CASSLAGTGGREKLFF.

The chain has TRBV11-2 and TRBJ1-1; no reliable D call. V lost 5 bases and J lost 1, with 11 bases in between. The CDR3 runs 14 residues. CDR1 and CDR2 (germline): SGHAT, FQNNGV. CDR3 residues: CASSQSFANTEAFF. The CDR3 nucleotides are TGTGCCAGCAGCCAGTCTTTTGCGAACACTGAAGCTTTCTTT.

The rearrangement links TRBV30 to TRBJ1-3; 7 positions agree with TRBD1. The CDR3 extends over 13 amino acids. The germline gives CDR1 GTSNPN, CDR2 SVGIG (reference sequence). The trim removed 4 bases at V and 3 bases at J, leaving 3 bases unmatched. This CDR3 is CAWTTGVGNTIYF. CDR3 in DNA: TGTGCCTGGACCACAGGGGTTGGAAACACCATATATTTT.

The chain combines TRBV12-3 or TRBV12-4 with TRBJ1-1; no definite D call. The CDR3 runs to 13 residues. V gave up 4 bases and J gave up 7 bases, with 13 bases separating them. In nucleotides, the CDR3 is TGTGCCAGCAGTTCCCCCCGGGTAGGTGAAGCTTTCTTT. It yields the protein CASSSPRVGEAFF.

A single count supports this clone. The chain employs TRBV29-1 and TRBJ2-1; no clear D gene. There are 14 residues in the CDR3. Germline loops: CDR1 SQVTM, CDR2 ANQGSEA. V lost 4 bases and J lost 6, with 16 bases in between. The CDR3 nucleotides read TGCAGCGTTGTGCCGCCGGTGCACTTCAATGAGCAGTTCTTC. Translated: CSVVPPVHFNEQFF.

This rearrangement joins TRBV7-2 to TRBJ1-1; D unresolved. Germline lookup yields CDR1 SGHTA and CDR2 FQGNSA. V lost 3 bases, J lost 3 bases, and 11 bases lay in between. This CDR3 comprises 14 residues. CDR3 nucleotides: TGTGCCAGCAGCTTCCCTGAGGGTCACACTGAAGCTTTCTTT. Translated: CASSFPEGHTEAFF.

In its sample, this clone was seen a few times. CDR3 DNA: TGTGCCAGCAGCCTTGGACAGGGGACAACCTACGAGCAGTACTTC. Protein product: CASSLGQGTTYEQYF. The chain carries TRBV7-7 and TRBJ2-7, with 9 bases aligning to TRBD1. The J segment lost 2 bases and the V segment lost 5 bases, leaving 7 bases of the junction unmatched. CDR3 length: 15 residues. Germline CDR1 reads SSHAT; CDR2 reads FNYEAQ (reference sequence). Using reference TRBV7-7 and TRBJ2-7 for the parts outside the CDR3, the full variable domain is GAGVSQSPRYKVTKRGQDVTLRCDPISSHATLYWYQQALGQGPEFLTYFNYEAQPDKSGLPSDRFSAERPEGSISTLTIQRTEQRDSAMYRCASSLGQGTTYEQYFGPGTRLTVT.

This chain links TRBV9 with TRBJ1-4, with 8 positions matching TRBD1. The germline V gene has CDR1 SGDLS and CDR2 YYNGEE. V was pared by 0 bases and J by 8 bases, with 6 bases of the junction left unmatched. This CDR3 region has 15 residues. In DNA, the CDR3 is TGTGCCAGCAGCGTAGGAGGGACAGGTCACGAAAAACTGTTTTTT. This translates into CASSVGGTGHEKLFF.

The count of this clone is one. V and J are TRBV27 and TRBJ2-7, with 7 bases fitting TRBD2. This CDR3 spans 15 amino acids. The J segment lost 5 bases and the V segment lost 4 bases, leaving 11 bases of the junction unmatched. Germline loops: CDR1 MNHEY, CDR2 SMNVEV (reference sequence). The CDR3 DNA follows: TGTGCCAGCAGTTCGGGGGGTTTCGGTTTCAACGAGCAGTACTTC. Protein product: CASSSGGFGFNEQYF.

This sequence joins TRBV9 and TRBJ2-2; no clear D gene. There are 15 residues in the CDR3. Per the germline V gene, CDR1 is SGDLS and CDR2 is YYNGEE. The V end was cut by 0 bases, the J end by 5 bases, with 11 bases between. The CDR3 spells CASSVAQHKTGELFF. The CDR3 nucleotides read TGTGCCAGCAGCGTAGCACAGCACAAGACCGGGGAGCTGTTTTTT.